The 17 T cell receptor beta chains reported below all come from one sample, sequenced in a study of early T cells in non-severe SARS-CoV-2 infection. TCRdb processed the 5' RACE reads anew with MiXCR; each CDR3 protein has one entry. Among tens of thousands of distinct CDR3 sequences listed, less than 15% were seen once. The sequenced sample was whole blood. The receptors derive from an adult who was a healthcare worker with PCR-confirmed SARS-CoV-2 infection or an uninfected control (not recorded which).

This clonotype was detected only a few times. The chain has TRBV29-1 and TRBJ2-7; no clear D gene. The germline V gene has CDR1 SQVTM and CDR2 ANQGSEA. The CDR3 has 12 residues. V was pared by 5 bases and J by 2 bases, with 10 bases between. The CDR3 is CSVSTEPYEQYF. CDR3 nucleotide sequence: TGCAGCGTTTCGACGGAGCCCTACGAGCAGTACTTC.

This clonotype was counted only a few times. V usage is TRBV20-1 and J usage is TRBJ2-5; unclear D gene. The V gene lost 2 bases and the J gene lost 13 bases, with 14 bases spanning the gap. The CDR3 covers 11 residues. Looked up from germline, CDR1 is DFQATT and CDR2 is SNEGSKA (reference sequence). The CDR3 spells CSARQTVPPYF. The CDR3 coding sequence is TGCAGTGCTAGACAGACCGTCCCCCCGTACTTC.

This clonotype was recorded a few times. This chain connects TRBV25-1 to TRBJ2-6; D gene ambiguous. Trimming cost V 4 bases and J 0 bases, with 13 bases left between them. Germline CDR1 reads MGHDK; CDR2 reads SYGVNS. The CDR3 length is 17 residues. The CDR3 DNA is TGTGCCAGCAGTGTTTCGGGCTTAAGCTCTGGGGCCAACGTCCTGACTTTC. Translation gives CASSVSGLSSGANVLTF. Full variable domain (remainder filled in from reference TRBV25-1 and TRBJ2-6): EADIYQTPRYLVIGTGKKITLECSQTMGHDKMYWYQQDPGMELHLIHYSYGVNSTEKGDLSSESTVSRIRTEHFPLTLESARPSHTSQYLCASSVSGLSSGANVLTFGAGSRLTVL.

This clonotype was recorded at least ten times. The chain recombines TRBV29-1 with TRBJ1-2; D is unclear. The germline gives CDR1 SQVTM, CDR2 ANQGSEA. The V gene lost 6 bases and the J gene lost 4 bases, with 9 bases spanning the gap. This CDR3 region has 11 residues. The CDR3 loop reads CSVFAAYGYTF. In DNA form, the CDR3 reads TGCAGCGTCTTCGCCGCCTATGGCTACACCTTC.

This clonotype appeared many times. This sequence joins TRBV29-1 and TRBJ2-5; no definite D call. The germline CDR1 and CDR2 sequences are SQVTM and ANQGSEA. There are 12 residues in the CDR3. Trimming cost V 4 bases and J 7 bases, with 13 bases left between them. The DNA of the CDR3 is TGCAGCGTTGCGTTGGGATTGGGGACCCAGTACTTC. Its translation is CSVALGLGTQYF. Supplemented by reference TRBV29-1 and TRBJ2-5, the full variable domain reads SAVISQKPSRDICQRGTSLTIQCQVDSQVTMMFWYRQQPGQSLTLIATANQGSEATYESGFVIDKFPISRPNLTFSTLTVSNMSPEDSSIYLCSVALGLGTQYFGPGTRLLVL.

This clonotype was detected ten times or more. The rearrangement uses TRBV7-2 and TRBJ1-4; a possible D gene is TRBD1 (5 bases). V gave up 5 bases and J gave up 4 bases, with 11 bases separating them. The CDR3 contains 14 residues. The germline gives CDR1 SGHTA, CDR2 FQGNSA. In nucleotides, the CDR3 is TGTGCCAGCAGCGGGACTGCTAATAATGAAAAACTGTTTTTT. Protein sequence: CASSGTANNEKLFF.

This clonotype was detected many times. The chain carries TRBV20-1 and TRBJ2-5; 8 nucleotides agree with TRBD2. The trim removed 1 base at V and 4 bases at J, leaving 8 bases unmatched. The CDR3 totals 15 residues. Germline lookup yields CDR1 DFQATT and CDR2 SNEGSKA (reference sequence). The CDR3 protein is CSARAGLEFPETQYF. CDR3 sequence (DNA): TGCAGTGCTAGAGCGGGACTAGAGTTTCCAGAGACCCAGTACTTC.

The chain employs TRBV9 and TRBJ2-1; D is perhaps TRBD2 (6 bases). V was cut by 0 bases and J by 0 bases, with 10 bases left in between. The germline V gene encodes CDR1 SGDLS and CDR2 YYNGEE. There are 16 residues in the CDR3. CDR3: CASSVGVGSSYNEQFF. The CDR3 nucleotides are TGTGCCAGCAGCGTAGGGGTCGGGAGCTCCTACAATGAGCAGTTCTTC. Looking up the rest from reference TRBV9 and TRBJ2-1 gives the full variable domain: DSGVTQTPKHLITATGQRVTLRCSPRSGDLSVYWYQQSLDQGLQFLIQYYNGEERAKGNILERFSAQQFPDLHSELNLSSLELGDSALYFCASSVGVGSSYNEQFFGPGTRLTVL.

Here the CDR3 reads CASSAPSAADEQFF. The CDR3 region has the DNA TGTGCCAGCAGCGCACCAAGTGCGGCTGATGAGCAGTTCTTC. The genes are TRBV9 and TRBJ2-1; D unclear. The CDR3 is 14 residues long. Between the trimmed V and J ends, which lost 3 bases and 8 bases, there was a span of 15 bases. Germline loops: CDR1 SGDLS, CDR2 YYNGEE.

This clonotype was found a few times. The genes are TRBV27 and TRBJ2-3, with D possibly TRBD1 on 5 matching bases. Germline CDR1 reads MNHEY; CDR2 reads SMNVEV (reference sequence). V was pared by 4 bases and J by 2 bases, with 7 bases between. The length of the CDR3 is 13 residues. CDR3 protein: CASSYRYTDTQYF. Here the CDR3 DNA reads TGTGCCAGCAGTTACAGGTACACAGATACGCAGTATTTT.

This clonotype was observed a handful of times. This chain uses TRBV29-1 with TRBJ1-2; 10 positions agree with TRBD1. Per germline, CDR1 SQVTM and CDR2 ANQGSEA. The CDR3 spans 12 residues. V lost 7 bases to trimming and J lost 6 bases; unmatched junction nucleotides: 5. The CDR3 loop is CSGRDRGHGYTF. The CDR3 region has the DNA TGCAGCGGACGGGACAGGGGCCATGGCTACACCTTC.

V gene TRBV7-2 combines with J gene TRBJ2-5; 7 bases line up with TRBD1. The CDR3 is made up of 16 amino acids. V was clipped by 5 bases and J by 4 bases; unmatched bases: 13. CDR1 and CDR2 (germline): SGHTA, FQGNSA. CDR3 in DNA: TGTGCCAGCAGCCCAACCTTCGACAGGGAGAGAGAGACCCAGTACTTC. This translates into CASSPTFDRERETQYF.

This clonotype was seen many times. The CDR3 coding sequence is TGTGCCAGCACCCCCTTAGGGGACACAGATACGCAGTATTTT. Residues: CASTPLGDTDTQYF. The chain couples TRBV5-4 to TRBJ2-3; D perhaps matches TRBD1 (5 bases). The CDR3 covers 14 residues. V lost 6 bases, J lost 2 bases, and 13 bases lay in between. Looked up from germline, CDR1 is SGHNT and CDR2 is YYREEE (reference sequence).

The chain couples TRBV7-2 to TRBJ2-5, with no clear D. Per germline, CDR1 SGHTA and CDR2 FQGNSA. This CDR3 is 12 amino acids long. Trimming left V 5 bases short and J 4 bases short, with 8 bases between. CDR3 protein: CASSPPGETQYF. CDR3 bases: TGTGCCAGCAGCCCCCCGGGAGAGACCCAGTACTTC.

This clonotype was found a few times. The chain couples TRBV11-2 to TRBJ2-3, with TRBD1 identical over 8 bases. The germline V gene has CDR1 SGHAT and CDR2 FQNNGV. The CDR3 consists of 16 residues. V gave up 5 bases and J gave up 3 bases; unmatched junction bases: 10. Written as DNA, the CDR3 is TGTGCCAGCAGCCCCTACCCGACAGGGGTTACAGATACGCAGTATTTT. Protein sequence: CASSPYPTGVTDTQYF.

The chain couples TRBV20-1 to TRBJ2-7; D not certain. V was clipped by 6 bases and J by 5 bases, with 20 bases between them. This CDR3 comprises 14 residues. CDR1 and CDR2 (germline): DFQATT, SNEGSKA (reference sequence). The CDR3 nucleotides are TGCAGTGCCGTCGACTGGCCTAGAATCGACGAGCAGTACTTC. Translation: CSAVDWPRIDEQYF.

There are many counts of this clonotype. This chain links TRBV3-1 with TRBJ2-1, with unresolved D. CDR1 is LGHDT and CDR2 is YNNKEL in the germline V gene (reference sequence). This CDR3 is built from 16 residues. V was shortened by 2 bases and J by 0 bases, with 11 bases between the two germline ends. Here the CDR3 DNA reads TGTGCCAGCAGCCAAATGGTGGATAGCTCCTACAATGAGCAGTTCTTC. Translating it yields CASSQMVDSSYNEQFF.